The clone carrying this TCR beta chain was picked up many times. Its specificity is unknown. Using its own MiXCR run on the reads, TCRdb lists one record per CDR3 protein. The sample holds around 230,000 distinct CDR3 sequences, less than 50% seen once. The data were taken from a study of T cell repertoires in cytomegalovirus infection. Across the study: From public TCR beta signatures came an indication of both CMV infection and matching HLA type.

Germline CDR1 reads LGHNA; CDR2 reads YNFKEQ. The CDR3 sequence is 16 residues long. Trimming stripped 4 bases from V and 3 bases from J, with 16 bases between. Study outcomes and limitations: The ex vivo response was dominated by HLA-C-restricted CMV-specific TCR beta clonotypes. Frequencies of public TCR beta families were cumulated, and this identified carriers of CMV plus the relevant HLA.

This TCR was sampled from a human donor in good health (CMV status not recorded). Some clones in this sample may be carry-over from other donors' samples. Specimen: CD8+ T cells from cultured PBMCs, collected from culture after CMV antigen stimulation. The chain employs TRBV4-2 and TRBJ1-3; D is uncertain. The CDR3 sequence: CASSRGEGEGGNTIYF. The CDR3 DNA is TGTGCCAGCAGCCGCGGGGAAGGAGAAGGTGGAAACACCATATATTTT.